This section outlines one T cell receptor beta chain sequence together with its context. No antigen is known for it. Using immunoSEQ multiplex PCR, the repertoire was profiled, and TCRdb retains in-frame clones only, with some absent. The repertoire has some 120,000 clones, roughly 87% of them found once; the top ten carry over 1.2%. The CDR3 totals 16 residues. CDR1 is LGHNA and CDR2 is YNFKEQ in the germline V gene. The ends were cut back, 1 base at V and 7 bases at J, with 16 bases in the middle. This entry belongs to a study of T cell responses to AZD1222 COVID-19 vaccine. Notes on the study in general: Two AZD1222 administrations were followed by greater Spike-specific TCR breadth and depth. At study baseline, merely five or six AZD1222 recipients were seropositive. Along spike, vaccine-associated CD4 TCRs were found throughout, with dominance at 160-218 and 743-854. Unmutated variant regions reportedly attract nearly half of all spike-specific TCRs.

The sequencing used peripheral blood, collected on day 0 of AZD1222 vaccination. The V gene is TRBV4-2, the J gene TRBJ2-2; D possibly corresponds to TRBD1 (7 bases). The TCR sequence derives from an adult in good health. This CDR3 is CASSQATAGGNGELFF. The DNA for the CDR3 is TGTGCCAGCAGCCAAGCTACTGCAGGGGGGAACGGGGAGCTGTTTTTT.